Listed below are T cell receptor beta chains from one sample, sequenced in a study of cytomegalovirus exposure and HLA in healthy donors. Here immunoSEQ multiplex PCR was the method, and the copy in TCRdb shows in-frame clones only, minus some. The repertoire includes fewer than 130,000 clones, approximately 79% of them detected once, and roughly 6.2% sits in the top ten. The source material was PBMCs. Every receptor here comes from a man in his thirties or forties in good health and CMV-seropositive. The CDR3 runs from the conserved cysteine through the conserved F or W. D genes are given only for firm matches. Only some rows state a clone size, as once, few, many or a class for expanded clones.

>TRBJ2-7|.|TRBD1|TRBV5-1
TGCGCCAGCAGCCACTACGGCGGACAGGGCACGTACGAGCAGTACTTC
CASSHYGGQGTYEQYF
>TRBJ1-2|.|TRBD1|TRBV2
TGTGCCAGCCGGACAGGGGATAACTATGGCTACACCTTC
CASRTGDNYGYTF
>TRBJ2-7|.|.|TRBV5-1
TGCGCCAGCAGCTTGTCAGGTTTCCACGAGCAGTACTTC
CASSLSGFHEQYF
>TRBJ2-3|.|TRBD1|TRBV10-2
TGCGCCAGCAGTGAGATCATGGACAGGGGGCGCGAGGTGGCCACAGATACGCAGTATTTT
CASSEIMDRGREVATDTQYF
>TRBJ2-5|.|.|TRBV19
TGTGCCAGTAGTATATCCTTGGGGGGGCAGGGATCAGCCCAGTACTTC
CASSISLGGQGSAQYF
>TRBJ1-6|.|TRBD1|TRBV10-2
TGCGCCGGCTCAGGGGGTTATAATTCACCCCTCCACTTT
CAGSGGYNSPLHF
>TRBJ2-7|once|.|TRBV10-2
TGCGCCAGAGAGGATTGGTTATCGAGGCGGACCTACGAGCAGTACTTC
CAREDWLSRRTYEQYF
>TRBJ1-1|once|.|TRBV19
TGTGCCAGTAGTATCAACAGGGTCGTGGGCAACACTGAAGCTTTCTTT
CASSINRVVGNTEAFF
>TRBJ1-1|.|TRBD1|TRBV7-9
TGTGCCAGCAGCTCTTCCGGGACAGGGAGAACTGAAGCTTTCTTT
CASSSSGTGRTEAFF
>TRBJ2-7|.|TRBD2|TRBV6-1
TGTGCCAGCAGTGGAGGGACTAGCTACGAGCAGTACTTC
CASSGGTSYEQYF
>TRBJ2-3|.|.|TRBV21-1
TGTGCCAGCAGCTTGCCCGTCGAGGGAGCGAAAACTAGCACAGATACGCAGTATTTT
CASSLPVEGAKTSTDTQYF
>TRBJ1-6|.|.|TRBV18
TGTGCCAGCTCACCTATAAGTCGGGGAGAATATAATTCACCCCTCCACTTT
CASSPISRGEYNSPLHF
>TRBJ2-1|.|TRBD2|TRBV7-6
TGTGCCAGCAGCCTAGCGGCTAGCTCCTACAATGAGCAGTTCTTC
CASSLAASSYNEQFF
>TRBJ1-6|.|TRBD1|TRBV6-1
TGTGCCAGCAGTGAATATAGGGACAGGGGTTCACCCCTCCACTTT
CASSEYRDRGSPLHF
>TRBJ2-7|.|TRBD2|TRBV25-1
TGTGCCAGCATGTCAGCGGGGGGCTACGAGCAGTACTTC
CASMSAGGYEQYF
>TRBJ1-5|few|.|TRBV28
TGTGCCAGCAGTTTCCCCGGGGATCAGCCCCAGCATTTT
CASSFPGDQPQHF
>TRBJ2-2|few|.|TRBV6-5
TGTGCCAGCACCCGTACCGGGGAGCTGTTTTTT
CASTRTGELFF